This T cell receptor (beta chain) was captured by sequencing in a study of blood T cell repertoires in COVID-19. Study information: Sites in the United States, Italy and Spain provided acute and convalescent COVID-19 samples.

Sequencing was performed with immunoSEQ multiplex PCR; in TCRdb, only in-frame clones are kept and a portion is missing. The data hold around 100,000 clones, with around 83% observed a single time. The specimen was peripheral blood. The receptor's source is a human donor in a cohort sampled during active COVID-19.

CDR3 region: CASSLGASYEQYF. The CDR3 DNA is TGTGCCAGCTCATTGGGCGCCTCCTACGAGCAGTACTTC. V usage is TRBV18 and J usage is TRBJ2-7; no definite D call. In germline, CDR1 is KGHSH, CDR2 LQKENI. The CDR3 is made up of 13 amino acids. V was shortened by 5 bases and J by 0 bases, with 8 bases between the two germline ends.